These T cell receptor beta chains were read from a single sample in a study of control samples from healthy donors and cancer patients. Assay used: immunoSEQ multiplex PCR; TCRdb lists only in-frame clones, some missing. The repertoire holds 190,000 or so clones, with approximately 92% as singletons. The source material was blood. These receptors originate from a man between 18 and 35 years old in good health. The conserved cysteine and the conserved F or W are not part of the CDR3 here.

J gene: TRBJ2-5
V gene: TRBV2
CDR3 protein: ASSDQGQQETQY

J gene: TRBJ2-2
V gene: TRBV14
CDR3 protein: ASSDKGHLTGELF

J gene: TRBJ2-7
V gene: TRBV6-6
CDR3 protein: ASRNYEQY

J gene: TRBJ1-4
V gene: TRBV28
CDR3 protein: ASSSGNVPEKLF

J gene: TRBJ2-1
V gene: TRBV3-1/TRBV3-2
CDR3 protein: ASSQYSYNEQF

J gene: TRBJ2-1
V gene: TRBV30
CDR3 protein: AWRGLAGVNEQF

J gene: TRBJ2-1
V gene: TRBV5-1
CDR3 protein: ASSHGTGSYNEQF

J gene: TRBJ1-1
V gene: TRBV6-5
CDR3 protein: ASSYSGGSLDTEAF

J gene: TRBJ2-4
V gene: TRBV6-2/TRBV6-3
CDR3 protein: ASSSRLAKNIQY

J gene: TRBJ2-1
V gene: TRBV6-1
CDR3 protein: ASSGRQGAWGIDEQF

J gene: TRBJ2-2
V gene: TRBV18
CDR3 protein: ASSGRVDTGELF

J gene: TRBJ2-5
V gene: TRBV2
CDR3 protein: ASREQSGTGPRETQY

J gene: TRBJ1-3
V gene: TRBV30
CDR3 protein: AWSGRAGGSGNTIY

J gene: TRBJ1-3
V gene: TRBV6-4
CDR3 protein: ASNRRGTGNTIY

J gene: TRBJ1-5
V gene: TRBV6-4
CDR3 protein: ASSDGGDQPQH

J gene: TRBJ1-2
V gene: TRBV6-1
CDR3 protein: ASSEVGSFRSLANYGYT

J gene: TRBJ2-7
V gene: TRBV24-1
CDR3 protein: ATSDPGRSHEQY

J gene: TRBJ2-7
V gene: TRBV2
CDR3 protein: ASSERGTAPGEQY